This T cell receptor (beta chain) is drawn from a study of T cells after yellow fever vaccination. General observations from the study: Subsequent to the booster, the majority of primary-vaccination clones reappeared (about 97% CD4, 88% CD8). The study noted that FACS-sorted repertoires could contain abundant clonotypes contaminating from the bulk population.

Production of TCR cDNA was by 5'RACE template switching, which also added a universal primer site and UMIs. MiXCR was run by TCRdb on the 5' RACE reads, yielding one entry per CDR3 protein. Of a few hundred thousand distinct CDR3 sequences listed, around 5.2% are singletons. The CDR3 loop spans 18 amino acids. The germline gives CDR1 MNHEY, CDR2 SVGAGI. V lost 7 bases to trimming and J lost 4 bases; unmatched junction nucleotides: 22. In this sample, this clonotype turned up many times. Its target is not known. The chain carries TRBV6-5 and TRBJ2-7, with TRBD2 identical over 7 bases. Specimen: CD4+ T cells sorted from PBMCs, collected on the day of the yellow fever booster vaccination. The TCR sequence derives from a man between 18 and 35 years old who received the YFV17D yellow fever vaccine. CDR3 sequence: CASTQFGTRSGAPYEQYV. As DNA, the CDR3 is TGTGCCAGCACCCAATTTGGGACCCGAAGCGGGGCCCCTTACGAGCAGTACGTC.